This TCR beta chain emerged from a study of metastatic and nonmetastatic thyroid tumors. Turning to the study itself: Repertoires were compared across blood and tumor or nodule tissue from malignant and benign thyroid patients.

Study-wide results and limits: TCR beta diversity was reportedly significantly higher in malignant thyroid tumors than benign nodules, in blood and tumor.

TCRdb re-called the PCR reads through MiXCR. The sample has about 59,000 clones, 16% seen once. This clone was picked up many times. Its antigen is not identified. A much more abundant neighbour one base away suggests this may be a read error. Other DNA sequences in this specimen translate into the identical CDR3. Thyroid surgery was performed in patients who had received no treatment beforehand. This CDR3 region has 13 residues. Germline V gives CDR1 MNHNS, CDR2 SASEGT. Sequencing was done on a sample of blood. This chain links TRBV6-1 with TRBJ1-5; D is ambiguous. The receptor was derived from a male donor with papillary thyroid cancer or a benign thyroid nodule (not recorded which). Some clones in this sample may be carry-over from other donors' samples. Here the CDR3 reads CASTEVQTQPQHF. For the CDR3, the DNA is TGCGCCAGCACCGAAGTCCAGACCCAGCCCCAGCATTTT.